A single sample gave rise to the 15 T cell receptor beta chains below, sequenced in a study of regulatory T cells in long-lasting Graves disease. Time point of the sample: newly diagnosed GD, antithyroid drugs for less than 3 months. There was RNA extracted from PBMCs, and the TCR library was made from it. The authors built TCR beta libraries using iRepertoire HTBI primers and Arm-PCR of CDR3 regions. TCRdb passed the multiplex PCR reads through MiXCR, listing each CDR3 protein once. The data show 500,000 or so distinct CDR3 sequences, roughly 17% seen once. These data are also associated with another study on T cells in Graves' hyperthyroidism and ophthalmopathy.

Sequencing used peripheral blood mononuclear cells (PBMCs), obtained at new diagnosis, from a patient treated with antithyroid drugs. Receptor source: a man between 40 and 49 years old with Graves disease.

This clonotype has a count of ten or more. This chain joins TRBV6-1 and TRBJ2-7, with 9 bases that match TRBD1. The CDR3 has 14 residues. In germline, CDR1 is MNHNS, CDR2 SASEGT. J gave up 0 bases and V 8 bases, and 5 bases lay outside the gene matches. The CDR3 sequence is CASASGQGSYEQYF. The CDR3 DNA is TGTGCCAGCGCTTCGGGACAGGGCTCCTACGAGCAGTACTTC.

This clonotype was counted at least ten times. CDR3 in DNA: TGTGCCAGCAGCGCCCCAGAGACCCAGTACTTC. As protein: CASSAPETQYF. This sequence joins TRBV7-8 and TRBJ2-5; D is undetermined. This CDR3 is built from 11 residues. CDR1 is SGHVS and CDR2 is FQNEAQ in the germline V gene. Trimming took off 5 bases at V and 4 bases at J, with 5 bases between the two ends.

This clonotype was observed many times. V usage is TRBV2 and J usage is TRBJ2-7; D might be TRBD2 (5 bases). The CDR3 has 12 amino acids. Trimming pared 7 bases from V and 3 bases from J, leaving 10 bases between. CDR1 and CDR2 (germline): SNHLY, FYNNEI. For the CDR3, the DNA is TGTGCCAGCACTACTAGGATCTACGAGCAGTACTTC. Protein sequence: CASTTRIYEQYF.

This clonotype was seen ten or more times. V gene TRBV3-1 combines with J gene TRBJ2-3; 9 nucleotides line up with TRBD1. With V trimmed by 4 bases and J by 6 bases, 11 bases remained unmatched. Per the germline V gene, CDR1 is LGHDT and CDR2 is YNNKEL (reference sequence). This CDR3 region has 16 residues. CDR3 coding DNA: TGTGCCAGCAGCCGAGAACCGGGACAGGGAGTTGATACGCAGTATTTT. It codes for CASSREPGQGVDTQYF.

The chain combines TRBV7-6 with TRBJ1-1; 8 bases fit TRBD1. With V trimmed by 1 base and J by 0 bases, 10 bases remained unmatched. This CDR3 comprises 18 residues. Germline loops: CDR1 SGHVS, CDR2 FNYEAQ. As DNA, the CDR3 is TGTGCCAGCAGCTTAGACGGGACAGGCACGGTTATGAACACTGAAGCTTTCTTT. It specifies CASSLDGTGTVMNTEAFF. The variable domain in full, with the rest retrieved from reference TRBV7-6 and TRBJ1-1, is GAGVSQSPRYKVTKRGQDVALRCDPISGHVSLYWYRQALGQGPEFLTYFNYEAQQDKSGLPNDRFSAERPEGSISTLTIQRTEQRDSAMYRCASSLDGTGTVMNTEAFFGQGTRLTVV.

J is TRBJ1-2 and V is TRBV5-1, with D possibly TRBD1 on 6 matching bases. Trimming cost V 5 bases and J 6 bases, with 14 bases left between them. The germline gives CDR1 SGHRS, CDR2 YFSETQ. The CDR3 runs 13 residues. DNA for the CDR3: TGCGCCAGCAGGACCGGGACAAATAATGGCTACACCTTC. Its protein product is CASRTGTNNGYTF.

This clonotype was detected ten times or more. The chain couples TRBV28 to TRBJ2-5, with 8 bases lining up with TRBD2. V was clipped by 3 bases and J by 2 bases; unmatched bases: 5. Germline assignment: CDR1 MDHEN and CDR2 SYDVKM. The CDR3 length is 15 residues. The CDR3 loop reads CASSFIGREQETQYF. CDR3 DNA sequence: TGTGCCAGCAGTTTTATCGGGAGGGAACAAGAGACCCAGTACTTC.

This clonotype came up once. CDR3 DNA: TGTGCCGGCAAACAGGCCCCCGGGGAGCTGTTTTTT. Residues: CAGKQAPGELFF. The chain is built from TRBV7-9 and TRBJ2-2; maybe TRBD1 (5 bases). CDR1 and CDR2 from the germline V gene are SEHNR and FQNEAQ (reference sequence). The V and J ends lost 11 bases and 6 bases respectively, with 13 bases between them. The CDR3 length is 12 residues.

This clonotype was seen a handful of times. The V call is TRBV3-1, the J call TRBJ2-5; D is uncertain. V was cut by 0 bases and J by 5 bases, with 10 bases left in between. Germline assignment: CDR1 LGHDT and CDR2 YNNKEL (reference sequence). The CDR3 is 14 residues long. In DNA form, the CDR3 reads TGTGCCAGCAGCCAAGATGGTAGGCGGGAGACCCAGTACTTC. This translates into CASSQDGRRETQYF.

This clonotype showed up many times. The V and J genes are TRBV4-1 and TRBJ2-7; no definite D call. This CDR3 contains 13 residues. Trimming removed 1 base at V and 5 bases at J, with 9 bases between. Germline CDR1 reads MGHRA; CDR2 reads YSYEKL. Here the CDR3 reads CASSQVSSDEQYF. The CDR3 DNA sequence: TGCGCCAGCAGCCAAGTCAGTTCAGACGAGCAGTACTTC.

This clonotype was counted at least ten times. The DNA for the CDR3 is TGCAGTGCTCGACTAGCGGGAGGGGTCGAGACCCAGTACTTC. This encodes CSARLAGGVETQYF. The chain uses TRBV20-1 and TRBJ2-5; TRBD2 agrees at 14 bases. Per the germline V gene, CDR1 is DFQATT and CDR2 is SNEGSKA (reference sequence). The V segment lost 5 bases and the J segment 5 bases; nucleotides outside the gene matches: 4. This CDR3 contains 14 residues.

This clonotype was recorded a few times. This may come from a read error, since a much larger clone is one base off. This chain links TRBV30 with TRBJ1-1; no definite D call. The CDR3 runs 11 residues. V lost 4 bases and J 7 bases, leaving 10 bases between the germline ends. Germline loops: CDR1 GTSNPN, CDR2 SVGIG (reference sequence). The CDR3 protein is CAWNKVDEAFF. In DNA form, the CDR3 reads TGTGCCTGGAACAAGGTTGATGAAGCTTTCTTT.

This clonotype appeared many times. V and J are TRBV4-2 and TRBJ2-7; D possibly uses TRBD1 or TRBD2 (5 bases each). From germline, CDR1 is LGHNA and CDR2 YNFKEQ. Deletions cut 0 bases from V and 2 bases from J, with 11 bases between. There are 15 residues in the CDR3. This chain's CDR3 is CASSQDSGAAYEQYF. CDR3 in DNA: TGTGCCAGCAGCCAAGACTCCGGGGCTGCCTACGAGCAGTACTTC.

This clonotype has more than one count but fewer than ten. This clone may be a read error of a much larger clone one base away. The chain is built from TRBV5-1 and TRBJ2-3; 9 nucleotides agree with TRBD1. The CDR3 is 14 amino acids. CDR1 and CDR2 (germline): SGHRS, YFSETQ. Written as DNA, the CDR3 is TGCGCCAGCGGCTTACAGGGGGCCACAGATACGCAGTATTTT. It translates to CASGLQGATDTQYF.

Many counts were recorded for this clonotype. V gene TRBV20-1 combines with J gene TRBJ2-2; 11 bases agree with TRBD1. CDR3 length: 16 residues. Per the germline V gene, CDR1 is DFQATT and CDR2 is SNEGSKA (reference sequence). The ends lost 6 bases at V and 4 bases at J; junction bases unmatched: 10. In nucleotides, the CDR3 is TGCAGTGCCCCCCCCCCTGGGACAGGGGGCACCGGGGAGCTGTTTTTT. This sequence encodes CSAPPPGTGGTGELFF.